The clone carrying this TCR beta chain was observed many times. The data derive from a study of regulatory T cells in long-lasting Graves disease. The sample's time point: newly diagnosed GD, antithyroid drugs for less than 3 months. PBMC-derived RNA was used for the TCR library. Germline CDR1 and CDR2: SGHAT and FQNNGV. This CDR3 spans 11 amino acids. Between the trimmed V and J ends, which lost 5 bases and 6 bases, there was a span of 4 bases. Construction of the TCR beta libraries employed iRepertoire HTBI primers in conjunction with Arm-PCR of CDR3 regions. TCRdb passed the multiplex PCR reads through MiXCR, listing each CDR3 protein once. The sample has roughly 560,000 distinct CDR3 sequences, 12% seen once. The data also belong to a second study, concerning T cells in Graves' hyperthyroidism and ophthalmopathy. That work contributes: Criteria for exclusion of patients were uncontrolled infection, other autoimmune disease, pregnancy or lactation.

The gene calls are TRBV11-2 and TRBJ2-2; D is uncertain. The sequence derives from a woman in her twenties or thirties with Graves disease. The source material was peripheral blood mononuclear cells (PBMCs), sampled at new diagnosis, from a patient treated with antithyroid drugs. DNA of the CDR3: TGTGCCAGCAGCGCACCCGGGGAGCTGTTTTTT. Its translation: CASSAPGELFF.